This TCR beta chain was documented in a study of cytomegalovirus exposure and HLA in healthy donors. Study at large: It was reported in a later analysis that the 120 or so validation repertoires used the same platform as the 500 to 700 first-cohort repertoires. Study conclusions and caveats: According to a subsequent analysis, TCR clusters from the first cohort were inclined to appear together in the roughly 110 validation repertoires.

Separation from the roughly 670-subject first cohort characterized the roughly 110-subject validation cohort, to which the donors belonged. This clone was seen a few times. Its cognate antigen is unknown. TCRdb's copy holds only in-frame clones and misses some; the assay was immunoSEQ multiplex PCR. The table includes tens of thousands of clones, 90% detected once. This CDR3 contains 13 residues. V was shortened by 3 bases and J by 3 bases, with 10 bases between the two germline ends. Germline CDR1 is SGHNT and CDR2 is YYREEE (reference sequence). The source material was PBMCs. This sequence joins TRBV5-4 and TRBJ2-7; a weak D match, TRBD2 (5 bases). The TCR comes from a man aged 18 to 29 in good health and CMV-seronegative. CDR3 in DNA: TGTGCCAGCAGCTCTTCCGGGAACTACGAGCAGTACTTC. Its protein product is CASSSSGNYEQYF.